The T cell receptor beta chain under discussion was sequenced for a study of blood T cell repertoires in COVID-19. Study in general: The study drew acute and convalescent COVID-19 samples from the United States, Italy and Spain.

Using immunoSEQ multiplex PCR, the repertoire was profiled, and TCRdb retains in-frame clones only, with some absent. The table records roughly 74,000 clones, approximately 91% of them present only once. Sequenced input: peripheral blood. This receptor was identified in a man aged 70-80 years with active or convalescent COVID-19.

CDR3 residues: CASSIKGIKGEQYF. The CDR3 bases are TGTGCCAGTAGTATAAAGGGGATTAAGGGCGAGCAGTACTTC. This chain links TRBV19 with TRBJ2-7, with D perhaps TRBD1 (5 bases). V was trimmed by 2 bases and J by 6 bases, leaving 14 bases between them. This CDR3 has 14 amino acids. Germline CDR1 LNHDA, CDR2 SQIVND (reference sequence).